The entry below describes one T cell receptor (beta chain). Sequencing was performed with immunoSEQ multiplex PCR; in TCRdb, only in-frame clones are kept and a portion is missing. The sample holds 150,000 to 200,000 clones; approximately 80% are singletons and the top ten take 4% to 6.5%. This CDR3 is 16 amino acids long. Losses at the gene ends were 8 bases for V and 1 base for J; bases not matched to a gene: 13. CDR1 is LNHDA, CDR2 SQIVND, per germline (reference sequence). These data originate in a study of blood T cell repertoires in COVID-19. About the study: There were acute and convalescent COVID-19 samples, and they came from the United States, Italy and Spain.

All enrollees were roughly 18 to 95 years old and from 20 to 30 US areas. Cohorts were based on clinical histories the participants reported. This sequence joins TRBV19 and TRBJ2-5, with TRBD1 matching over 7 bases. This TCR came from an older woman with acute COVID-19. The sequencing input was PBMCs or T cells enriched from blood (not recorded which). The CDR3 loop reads CASRGGRPGLQETQYF. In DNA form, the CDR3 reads TGTGCCAGTCGAGGGGGCAGGCCGGGTCTCCAAGAGACCCAGTACTTC.